The 2 T cell receptor beta chains below come from one sample, sequenced in a study of PD-1 blockade in classical Hodgkin lymphoma. Patients all relapsed after autologous stem cell transplantation, and there was variation in brentuximab vedotin exposure. TCRdb's table, derived via immunoSEQ multiplex PCR, lists solely in-frame clones and lacks some. This table has about 43,000 clones, approximately 70% appearing once. The input for sequencing was peripheral blood mononuclear cells (PBMCs), taken before the second cycle of nivolumab. These receptors came from a human donor with classical Hodgkin lymphoma.

This clone has just one count. The rearrangement joins TRBV29-1 to TRBJ2-7; D may match TRBD1 or TRBD2 (6 bases each). V was pared by 1 base and J by 3 bases, with 10 bases between. This CDR3 has 13 residues. Per germline, CDR1 SQVTM and CDR2 ANQGSEA. CDR3 residues: CSVEGRDIYEQYF. The DNA for the CDR3 is TGCAGCGTTGAAGGGCGGGACATCTACGAGCAGTACTTC.

This clone was observed a few times. V gene TRBV7-2 combines with J gene TRBJ1-1; weak D call: TRBD1 (5 bases). CDR1 is SGHTA, CDR2 FQGNSA, per germline. The CDR3 length is 15 residues. V was shortened by 4 bases and J by 0 bases, with 12 bases between the two germline ends. CDR3 in amino acids: CASSSWGSLNTEAFF. For the CDR3, the DNA is TGTGCCAGCAGCTCTTGGGGGAGCTTGAACACTGAAGCTTTCTTT.